Following are 14 T cell receptor beta chains from one sample sequenced in a study of blood T cell repertoires in COVID-19. Assay: immunoSEQ multiplex PCR; the TCRdb copy retains only in-frame clones and omits some. Of some 97,000 clones in the sample, about 80% were seen once. The sequencing sample was made of peripheral blood. These receptors all come from a woman aged 65 to 85 with acute or convalescent COVID-19.

The chain combines TRBV3-1 (or the pseudogene TRBV3-2) with TRBJ2-2; TRBD1 matches 7 bases. The CDR3 length is 14 residues. V lost 4 bases and J lost 4; bases outside the gene matches: 3. Germline CDR1 LGHDT, CDR2 YNNKEL (reference sequence). The CDR3 DNA reads TGTGCCAGCAGCCTCCGGGACAGCACCGGGGAGCTGTTTTTT. Amino acids: CASSLRDSTGELFF.

This chain connects TRBV5-1 to TRBJ1-4, with unresolved D. CDR3 length: 16 amino acids. The V end lost 0 bases, the J end lost 6 bases, and 15 bases lay between the germline ends. The germline V gene encodes CDR1 SGHRS and CDR2 YFSETQ. The CDR3 loop reads CASSLALEGEDEKLFF. The CDR3 region has the DNA TGCGCCAGCAGCTTGGCCCTGGAGGGAGAAGATGAAAAACTGTTTTTT.

The chain links TRBV11-1 to TRBJ1-6; 12 positions agree with TRBD1. The V and J ends lost 5 bases and 9 bases, in that order; junction bases with no gene match: 5. CDR3 size: 15 residues. Germline loops: CDR1 SGHAT, CDR2 FQDESV (reference sequence). The CDR3 DNA is TGTGCCAGCAGCCCCCGGGACAGGGGGCTTTCACCCCTCCACTTT. Protein product: CASSPRDRGLSPLHF.

This clone has just a few counts. J is TRBJ1-4 and V is TRBV19, with 7 nucleotides matching TRBD1. The J segment lost 8 bases and the V segment lost 3 bases, leaving 6 bases of the junction unmatched. The CDR3 runs to 14 residues. From germline, CDR1 is LNHDA and CDR2 SQIVND (reference sequence). The chain's CDR3 is CASSITGEKEKLFF. Written as DNA, the CDR3 is TGTGCCAGTAGTATCACAGGGGAGAAGGAAAAACTGTTTTTT.

This clone was seen only once. The chain combines TRBV28 with TRBJ1-2; 8 nucleotides match TRBD1. The V and J ends lost 5 bases and 2 bases, in that order; junction bases with no gene match: 7. The CDR3 is 15 residues long. Germline V gene lookup returns CDR1 MDHEN and CDR2 SYDVKM. This CDR3 reads CASSPLTGGNYGYTF. CDR3 DNA: TGTGCCAGCAGTCCCCTTACAGGGGGAAACTATGGCTACACCTTC.

The genes are TRBV11-2 and TRBJ1-2; 11 bases fit TRBD1. Germline CDR1 and CDR2: SGHAT and FQNNGV. CDR3 length: 14 amino acids. The V segment lost 5 bases and the J segment 4 bases; nucleotides outside the gene matches: 3. The CDR3 DNA reads as TGTGCCAGCAGCAAGGACAGGGGGCTCTATGGCTACACCTTC. Amino acid sequence: CASSKDRGLYGYTF.

This clone has more than one count but fewer than ten. V usage is TRBV19 and J usage is TRBJ1-6; tentatively, D is TRBD1 (6 bases). Germline values: CDR1 LNHDA, CDR2 SQIVND (reference sequence). V shed 4 bases and J shed 7 bases, with 14 bases lying between them. CDR3 length: 15 amino acids. The CDR3: CASSSPTGQNSPLHF. The DNA for the CDR3 is TGTGCCAGTAGTAGTCCGACAGGTCAAAATTCACCCCTCCACTTT.

This chain connects TRBV14 to TRBJ1-1; 9 bases match TRBD1. This CDR3 has 15 residues. Germline lookup yields CDR1 SGHDN and CDR2 FVKESK. After removal of 2 bases from V and 2 bases from J, the junction contained 3 bases not matched to a gene. The CDR3 sequence: CASSQPGQGNTEAFF. In DNA, the CDR3 is TGTGCCAGCAGCCAACCGGGACAGGGCAACACTGAAGCTTTCTTT.

This chain joins TRBV7-2 and TRBJ1-1; the match to TRBD1 covers 10 bases. This CDR3 spans 14 amino acids. The V and J ends lost 5 bases and 10 bases, in that order; junction bases with no gene match: 10. The germline V gene has CDR1 SGHTA and CDR2 FQGNSA. As DNA, the CDR3 is TGTGCCAGCAGCCCTTCCGGGGACAGGGGACGAGCTTTCTTT. Translated, it gives CASSPSGDRGRAFF.

Comment on this clone: This sample includes further DNA sequences coding for the same CDR3. The chain has TRBV30 and TRBJ1-1; D uncertain. The CDR3 is 12 residues long. The germline V gene encodes CDR1 GTSNPN and CDR2 SVGIG (reference sequence). The germline V and J ends were trimmed by 4 bases and 0 bases, with 6 bases remaining between them. The CDR3, as DNA: TGTGCCTGGACAGTCATGAACACTGAAGCTTTCTTT. This gives the protein CAWTVMNTEAFF.

This sequence joins TRBV5-1 and TRBJ2-4; 8 bases line up with TRBD1. The CDR3 covers 14 residues. V gave up 0 bases and J gave up 9 bases; unmatched junction bases: 5. Germline V lookup: CDR1 SGHRS, CDR2 YFSETQ. For the CDR3, the DNA is TGCGCCAGCAGCTTGGGGCAGGGGGCGACCATTCAGTACTTC. Encoded protein: CASSLGQGATIQYF.

The V and J genes are TRBV15 and TRBJ1-5; 7 bases are shared with TRBD1. The CDR3 is made up of 17 amino acids. V gave up 3 bases and J gave up 3 bases; unmatched junction bases: 11. Per the germline V gene, CDR1 is LNHNV and CDR2 is YYDKDF (reference sequence). The CDR3 protein is CATSSKPRQGLNQPQHF. The CDR3 DNA follows: TGTGCCACCAGCAGCAAACCGCGACAGGGTCTCAATCAGCCCCAGCATTTT. The complete variable domain, with remaining parts taken from reference TRBV15 and TRBJ1-5, reads DAMVIQNPRYQVTQFGKPVTLSCSQTLNHNVMYWYQQKSSQAPKLLFHYYDKDFNNEADTPDNFQSRRPNTSFCFLDIRSPGLGDTAMYLCATSSKPRQGLNQPQHFGDGTRLSIL.

V usage is TRBV14 and J usage is TRBJ1-4; D not resolved. The V gene lost 4 bases and the J gene lost 7 bases, with 16 bases spanning the gap. From germline, CDR1 is SGHDN and CDR2 FVKESK. The CDR3 contains 15 residues. CDR3 nucleotide sequence: TGTGCCAGCAGCCCGGACGGGATGCTGGGTGAAAAACTGTTTTTT. This translates into CASSPDGMLGEKLFF.

The chain employs TRBV7-2 and TRBJ1-2; TRBD1 agrees at 7 bases. Germline CDR1 and CDR2: SGHTA and FQGNSA. The V segment lost 6 bases and the J segment 2 bases; nucleotides outside the gene matches: 3. The CDR3 is 13 residues long. CDR3 in DNA: TGTGCCAGCAGGCCGACAGGGAACTATGGCTACACCTTC. Translation: CASRPTGNYGYTF.